This T cell receptor (beta chain) appears in the sequencing data of a study of shared clonotypes between healthy human individuals. Study results and limitations: The expectation was that sequencing depth would affect clonotype sharing among donors.

Naive CD8 cells, CD45RO-negative and positively selected for CCR7, excluded terminally differentiated effector memory CD45RA+ cells. As regards this clone: The antigen remains undetermined.

Germline V gene sequence: CDR1 SEHNR, CDR2 FQNEAQ (reference sequence). The V gene lost 8 bases and the J gene lost 6 bases, with 19 bases spanning the gap. CDR3 length equals 14 residues. Clones were read by immunoSEQ multiplex PCR, and TCRdb kept only the in-frame ones, dropping some. Counted here are about 2.2 million clones, around 95% occurring once; the ten biggest clones make up 1.5% to 2%. The TCR was taken from a man in his late teens or twenties in good health. Some clones in this sample may be carry-over from other donors' samples. Sequencing input: naive CD8+ T cells from PBMCs. The chain joins TRBV7-9 to TRBJ1-1, with no clear D. Here the CDR3 reads CASGDPIGFAEAFF. The CDR3 DNA reads as TGTGCCAGCGGAGATCCCATTGGTTTTGCTGAAGCTTTCTTT. Variable domain in full (rest from reference TRBV7-9 and TRBJ1-1): DTGVSQNPRHKITKRGQNVTFRCDPISEHNRLYWYRQTLGQGPEFLTYFQNEAQLEKSRLLSDRFSAERPKGSFSTLEIQRTEQGDSAMYLCASGDPIGFAEAFFGQGTRLTVV.